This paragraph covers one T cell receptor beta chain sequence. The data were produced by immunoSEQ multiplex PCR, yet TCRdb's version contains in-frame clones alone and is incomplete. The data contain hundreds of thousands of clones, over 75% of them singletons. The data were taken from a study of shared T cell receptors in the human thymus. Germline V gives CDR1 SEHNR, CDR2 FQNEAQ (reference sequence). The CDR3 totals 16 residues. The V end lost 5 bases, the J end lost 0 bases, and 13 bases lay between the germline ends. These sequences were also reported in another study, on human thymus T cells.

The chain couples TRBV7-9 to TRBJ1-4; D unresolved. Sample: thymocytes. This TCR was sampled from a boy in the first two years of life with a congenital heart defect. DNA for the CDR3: TGTGCCAGCAGCGCCCAGTCATCTCCAACTAATGAAAAACTGTTTTTT. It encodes CASSAQSSPTNEKLFF.